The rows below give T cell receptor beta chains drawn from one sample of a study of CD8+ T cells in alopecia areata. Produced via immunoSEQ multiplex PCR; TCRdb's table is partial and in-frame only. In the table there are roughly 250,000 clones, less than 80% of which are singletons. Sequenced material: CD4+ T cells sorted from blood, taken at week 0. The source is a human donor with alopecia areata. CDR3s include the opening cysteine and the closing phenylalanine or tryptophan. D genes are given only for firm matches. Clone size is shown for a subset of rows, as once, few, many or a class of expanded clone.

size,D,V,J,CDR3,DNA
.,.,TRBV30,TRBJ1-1,CAWSRGGRNTEAFF,TGTGCCTGGAGTCGCGGGGGGAGGAACACTGAAGCTTTCTTT
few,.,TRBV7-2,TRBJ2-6,CATTLVGGANVLTF,TGTGCCACCACACTGGTTGGCGGGGCCAACGTCCTGACTTTC
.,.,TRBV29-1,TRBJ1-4,CSVEDLGAELF,TGCAGCGTTGAAGATCTGGGGGCGGAACTTTTT
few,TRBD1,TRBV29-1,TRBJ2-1,CSAQDSGTGSRNEQFF,TGCAGCGCCCAAGATTCAGGGACAGGGTCGAGGAATGAGCAGTTCTTC
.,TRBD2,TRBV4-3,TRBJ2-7,CASSQEASLAGSSYEQYF,TGCGCCAGCAGCCAAGAGGCGTCGCTAGCGGGGAGCTCCTACGAGCAGTACTTC
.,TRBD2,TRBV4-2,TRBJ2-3,CASSPAGNTQYF,TGTGCCAGCAGCCCAGCGGGGAATACGCAGTATTTT
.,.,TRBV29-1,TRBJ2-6,CSVGGRGGANVLTF,TGCAGCGTTGGTGGACGAGGAGGGGCCAACGTCCTGACTTTC
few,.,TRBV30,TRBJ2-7,CAWSRRQPYEQYF,TGTGCCTGGAGTCGTAGGCAGCCCTACGAGCAGTACTTC
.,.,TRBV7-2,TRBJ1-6,CASSSLLVERFSYNSPLHF,TGTGCCAGCAGCTCCCTACTGGTGGAAAGATTCTCCTATAATTCACCCCTCCACTTT
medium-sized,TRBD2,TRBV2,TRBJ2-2,CARGGRTGELFF,TGTGCCAGGGGAGGGAGAACCGGGGAGCTGTTTTTT
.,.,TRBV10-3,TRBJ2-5,CAISDSRMGETQYF,TGTGCCATCAGTGACTCCAGGATGGGAGAGACCCAGTACTTC
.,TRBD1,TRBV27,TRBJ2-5,CASSRTGNQETQYF,TGTGCCAGCAGTAGGACAGGGAACCAAGAGACCCAGTACTTC
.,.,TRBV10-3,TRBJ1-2,CAITGSQDRDYGYTF,TGTGCCATCACAGGGTCGCAAGACAGAGACTATGGCTACACCTTC
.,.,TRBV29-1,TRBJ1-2,CSVLTGYGYTF,TGCAGCGTGCTGACAGGCTATGGCTACACCTTC
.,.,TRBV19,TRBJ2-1,CASSIAGSSDEQFF,TGTGCCAGTAGTATAGCGGGGTCATCCGATGAGCAGTTCTTC
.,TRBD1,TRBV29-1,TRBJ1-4,CSVRSGTGDEKLFF,TGCAGCGTTAGATCCGGGACAGGGGACGAAAAACTGTTTTTT
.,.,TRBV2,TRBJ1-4,CASSEGTAQKLFF,TGTGCCAGCAGTGAAGGGACTGCACAAAAACTGTTTTTT
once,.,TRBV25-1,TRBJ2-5,CASSESRVQETQYF,TGTGCCAGCAGTGAATCTAGGGTTCAAGAGACCCAGTACTTC
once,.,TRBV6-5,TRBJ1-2,CASSTGWIYGYTF,TGTGCCAGCAGTACAGGGTGGATCTATGGCTACACCTTC
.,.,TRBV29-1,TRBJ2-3,CSGGHLTDTQYF,TGCAGCGGAGGACACCTCACAGATACGCAGTATTTT
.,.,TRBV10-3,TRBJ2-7,CAIGGSEQYF,TGTGCCATCGGTGGATCCGAGCAGTACTTC
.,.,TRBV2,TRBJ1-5,CASSGTGDSNQPQHF,TGTGCCAGCAGCGGGACGGGGGATAGCAATCAGCCCCAGCATTTT
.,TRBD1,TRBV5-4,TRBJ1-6,CASSFRTGPGSPLHF,TGTGCCAGCAGCTTCAGGACAGGGCCCGGTTCACCCCTCCACTTT
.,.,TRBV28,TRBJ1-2,CASTLGWGYGYTF,TGTGCCAGCACCTTGGGGTGGGGCTATGGCTACACCTTC
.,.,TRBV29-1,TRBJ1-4,CSVGPALSSNAELFF,TGCAGCGTTGGGCCGGCTCTCTCCTCGAATGCGGAACTGTTTTTT
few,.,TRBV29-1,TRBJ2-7,CSVGQTLYEQYF,TGCAGCGTTGGACAGACCCTCTACGAGCAGTACTTC
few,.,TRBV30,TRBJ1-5,CAWSPNRASRRQPQHF,TGTGCCTGGAGTCCAAATAGGGCCTCACGGCGTCAGCCCCAGCATTTT
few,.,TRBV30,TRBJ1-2,CAWSVQAAAEYGYTF,TGTGCCTGGAGTGTACAGGCAGCTGCTGAGTATGGCTACACCTTC
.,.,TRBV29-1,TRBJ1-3,CSVTPRDTSGNTIYF,TGCAGCGTTACCCCAAGAGACACCTCTGGAAACACCATATATTTT
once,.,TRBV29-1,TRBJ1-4,CSATGREKLFF,TGCAGCGCGACAGGTCGAGAAAAACTGTTTTTT
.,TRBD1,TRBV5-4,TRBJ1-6,CASSLVRGHSYNSPLHF,TGTGCCAGCAGCTTAGTCAGGGGGCACTCCTATAATTCACCCCTCCACTTT
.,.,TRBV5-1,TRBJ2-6,CASSPLSGANVLTF,TGCGCCAGCAGTCCTCTCTCTGGGGCCAACGTCCTGACTTTC
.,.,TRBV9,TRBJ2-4,CASSAGGSKNIQYF,TGTGCCAGCAGCGCCGGAGGTAGCAAAAACATTCAGTACTTC
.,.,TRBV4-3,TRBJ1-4,CASSQGTTNEKLFF,TGCGCCAGCAGCCAGGGGACAACTAATGAAAAACTGTTTTTT
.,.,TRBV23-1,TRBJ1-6,CASSQKNSPLHF,TGCGCCAGCAGTCAAAAGAATTCACCCCTCCACTTT
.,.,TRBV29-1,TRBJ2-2,CSVGSEYNTGELFF,TGCAGCGTTGGGTCCGAGTATAACACCGGGGAGCTGTTTTTT
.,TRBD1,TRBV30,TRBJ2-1,CAWSTGDLYNEQFF,TGTGCCTGGAGTACAGGGGACCTCTACAATGAGCAGTTCTTC
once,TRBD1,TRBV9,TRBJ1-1,CASSPQGADSNTEAFF,TGTGCCAGCAGCCCCCAGGGGGCGGATAGTAACACTGAAGCTTTCTTT
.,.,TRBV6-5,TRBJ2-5,CASRPRTGREETQYF,TGTGCCAGCAGACCCCGGACAGGGAGGGAAGAGACCCAGTACTTC
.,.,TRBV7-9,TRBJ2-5,CASSPGSTDQYF,TGTGCCAGCAGCCCAGGAAGCACCGACCAGTACTTC
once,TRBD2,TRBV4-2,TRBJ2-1,CASSQVDRGGYNEQFF,TGTGCCAGCAGCCAAGTAGATCGGGGGGGCTACAATGAGCAGTTCTTC
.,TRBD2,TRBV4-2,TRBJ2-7,CASSQDSAERETYEQYF,TGTGCCAGCAGCCAAGATTCAGCGGAGCGGGAAACCTACGAGCAGTACTTC
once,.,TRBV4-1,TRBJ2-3,CASSQVGGTDTQYF,TGCGCCAGCAGCCAAGTGGGCGGGACAGATACGCAGTATTTT
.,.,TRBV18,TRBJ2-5,CASSPPGETQYF,TGTGCCAGCTCACCCCCGGGGGAGACCCAGTACTTC
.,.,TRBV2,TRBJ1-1,CASIPPTREGVNTEAFF,TGTGCCAGCATCCCACCCACCCGGGAGGGGGTGAACACTGAAGCTTTCTTT
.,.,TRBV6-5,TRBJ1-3,CASSYGGLSGNTIYF,TGTGCCAGCAGTTACGGGGGTCTCTCTGGAAACACCATATATTTT
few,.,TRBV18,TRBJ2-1,CASSTKSRDDEQFF,TGTGCCAGCTCAACAAAGTCCAGGGACGATGAGCAGTTCTTC
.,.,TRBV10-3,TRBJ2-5,CAISEGPAGALLETQYF,TGTGCCATCAGTGAGGGACCGGCGGGGGCCCTGCTGGAGACCCAGTACTTC
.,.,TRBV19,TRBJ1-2,CASSLQGNYGYTF,TGTGCCAGTAGTTTACAGGGTAACTATGGCTACACCTTC
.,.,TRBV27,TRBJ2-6,CASSLATGANVLTF,TGTGCCAGCAGTTTAGCAACTGGGGCCAACGTCCTGACTTTC
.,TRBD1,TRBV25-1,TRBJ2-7,CASTRGPDGYEQYF,TGTGCCAGCACTAGGGGGCCCGACGGCTACGAGCAGTACTTC
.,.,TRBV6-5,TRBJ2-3,CASSPLLNTARAQYF,TGTGCCAGCAGCCCACTTTTGAACACCGCCCGGGCGCAGTATTTT
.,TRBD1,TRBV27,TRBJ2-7,CASRMRTGGGNEQYF,TGTGCCAGCCGAATGCGGACAGGGGGTGGGAACGAGCAGTACTTC
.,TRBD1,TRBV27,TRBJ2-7,CASTPGDRVSYEQYF,TGTGCCAGCACCCCAGGGGACAGGGTTTCCTACGAGCAGTACTTC
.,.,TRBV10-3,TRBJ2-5,CAITLAWTAHSLQETQYF,TGTGCCATCACCCTGGCCTGGACAGCCCATAGCCTCCAAGAGACCCAGTACTTC
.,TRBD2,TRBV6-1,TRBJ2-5,CASSEGTSGGQETQYF,TGTGCCAGCAGTGAAGGGACTAGCGGGGGACAAGAGACCCAGTACTTC
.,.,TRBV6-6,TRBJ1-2,CASSTAGYGYTF,TGTGCCAGCAGTACAGCGGGCTATGGCTACACCTTC
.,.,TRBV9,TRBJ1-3,CASSVDWIGNTIYF,TGTGCCAGCAGCGTAGATTGGATCGGAAACACCATATATTTT
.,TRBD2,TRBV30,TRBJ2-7,CAWSRTKRGIEQYF,TGTGCCTGGAGTCGGACTAAGCGGGGGATTGAGCAGTACTTC
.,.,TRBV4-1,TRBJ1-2,CASSRVRGDYTF,TGCGCCAGCAGCAGGGTTAGGGGGGACTACACCTTC